This T cell receptor beta chain originates from a study of blood T cell repertoires in COVID-19 (TCRdb year 2020). With regard to the full study: Collaborator samples came from the United States, Italy and Spain and covered acute and convalescent phases of COVID-19. Samples came from the ongoing ImmuneRACE study (first 160 participants) plus 1,254 subjects from 6 global collaborators. Where available, HLA class I and class II types were obtained from metadata supplied by the sample provider rather than from assay-based typing. The repertoires were made available in a free public database intended to serve as a resource for research on the immune response to SARS-CoV-2. The dataset comprised deeply sampled blood TCRbeta repertoires from subjects exposed to, actively infected with, or recovered from COVID-19. A de-identified subject ID, COVID-19 status, age in years and sex were almost always included in the sample metadata. The prospective study material was composed of cDNA or gDNA derived from T cells, B-cell-depleted T cells, or PBMCs.

This clone was recorded a few times. Its antigen is not yet known. No much larger clone exists at a distance of one base, and base qualities are not known. Measured from the cysteine to the phenylalanine, the CDR3 is 16 residues long. This entry keeps only the CDR3 DNA: 48 bases, framed from base 1. The germline V gene encodes CDR1 LGHDT and CDR2 YNNKEL (reference sequence). Deletion took 3 bases off V and 6 bases off J, with a span of 20 bases between the germline ends. Findings and caveats that apply to the study as a whole: The quantity of clinical and demographic metadata differed by source and by participant and was supplied without curation.

In the prospective study, participants were roughly 18 to 100 years old, resided in 25 or so geographic areas of the United States, and were enrolled through a virtual design. In the prospective study, cohorts were assigned on the basis of participant-reported clinical history obtained from a screening survey and a study questionnaire. Recovered participants in ImmuneRACE Cohort 3 were defined as having two consecutive negative NP/OP PCR tests, clearance from a healthcare professional, or resolution of symptoms. In the prospective study, whole blood, serum and a nasopharyngeal or oropharyngeal swab were collected from each participant by mobile phlebotomists. Over a roughly 2-month period, participants in the prospective study had the option of providing additional blood draws and questionnaires. Prospective study blood samples were shipped either frozen or at room temperature before DNA extraction.

The immunoSEQ Assay, a bias-controlled multiplex PCR, was used to amplify TCRbeta CDR3 regions from genomic DNA. The authors' analysis ran thus. Nucleated cell counts per sample were estimated from amplification of reference gene primers within the assay. To quantify the absolute abundance of each unique TCRbeta CDR3 rearrangement, sequence reads were collapsed and filtered. Productive Simpson clonality was computed per sample as the square root of Simpson's diversity index over productive rearrangements. In its TCRdb copy, this immuneACCESS table keeps in-frame sequences only and misses some clones. Where compared with another copy, unresolved V genes explain less than half of these, and the others have no known cause. V and J calls and clone size are given by that table; D and trimming were obtained from the DNA. This sample comprises 300,000 to 400,000 clones, approximately 92% of them detected only once. Roughly 1% of the sample is taken by the ten largest.

The sequence links TRBV3-1 (or the pseudogene TRBV3-2) to TRBJ1-2; TRBD1 is a possible D gene, resting on 6 matching bases. The TCR was taken from a man aged 18-30 years who had recovered from COVID-19. Sequenced sample: PBMCs or T cells enriched from blood (not recorded which). In nucleotide form, the sequence is TGTGCCAGCAGCCAGCACCGATTTCAGGGGAAGGATGGCTACACCTTC. Its protein reads: CASSQHRFQGKDGYTF.